The source of this TCR beta chain is a study of T cell changes during pregnancy in multiple sclerosis. Germline CDR1 and CDR2: SEHNR and FQNEAQ (reference sequence). The CDR3 is 15 residues long. J gave up 4 bases and V 3 bases, and 4 bases lay outside the gene matches. Clones were read by immunoSEQ multiplex PCR, and TCRdb kept only the in-frame ones, dropping some. The sample lists fewer than 85,000 clones; 90% to 95% were seen once. V usage is TRBV7-9 and J usage is TRBJ1-1, with 11 bases aligning to TRBD1. This TCR was recovered from a female donor with multiple sclerosis, enrolled in a pregnancy study. The sequencing used peripheral blood, collected in the second trimester of pregnancy. The CDR3 nucleotides are TGTGCCAGCAGCTTTTACGGGACAGGGGGCACTGAAGCTTTCTTT. Protein: CASSFYGTGGTEAFF.